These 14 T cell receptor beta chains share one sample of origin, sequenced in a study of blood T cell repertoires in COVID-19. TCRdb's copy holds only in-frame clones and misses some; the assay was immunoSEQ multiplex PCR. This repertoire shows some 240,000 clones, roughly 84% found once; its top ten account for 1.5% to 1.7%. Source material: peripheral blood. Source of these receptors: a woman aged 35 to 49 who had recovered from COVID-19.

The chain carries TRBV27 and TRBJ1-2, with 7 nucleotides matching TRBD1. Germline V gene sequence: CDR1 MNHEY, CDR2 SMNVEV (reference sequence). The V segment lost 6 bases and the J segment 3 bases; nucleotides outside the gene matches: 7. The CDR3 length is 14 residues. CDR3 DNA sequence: TGTGCCAGCAGCCCCTACGACAGGGACTATGGCTACACCTTC. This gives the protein CASSPYDRDYGYTF.

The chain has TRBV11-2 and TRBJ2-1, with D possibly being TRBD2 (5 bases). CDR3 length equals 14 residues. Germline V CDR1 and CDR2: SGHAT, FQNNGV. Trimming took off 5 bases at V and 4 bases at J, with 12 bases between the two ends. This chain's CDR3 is CASSARTRYNEQFF. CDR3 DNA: TGTGCCAGCAGCGCCAGGACTCGATACAATGAGCAGTTCTTC.

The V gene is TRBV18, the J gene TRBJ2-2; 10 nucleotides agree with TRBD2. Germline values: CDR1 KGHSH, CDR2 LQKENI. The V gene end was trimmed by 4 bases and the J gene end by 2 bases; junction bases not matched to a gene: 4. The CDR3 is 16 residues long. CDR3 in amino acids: CASSLLAGANTGELFF. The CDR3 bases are TGTGCCAGCTCACTCCTAGCGGGGGCCAACACCGGGGAGCTGTTTTTT.

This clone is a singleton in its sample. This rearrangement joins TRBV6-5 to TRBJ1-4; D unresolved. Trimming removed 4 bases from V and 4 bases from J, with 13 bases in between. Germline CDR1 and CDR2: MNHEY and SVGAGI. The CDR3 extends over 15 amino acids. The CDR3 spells CASSSTGILNEKLFF. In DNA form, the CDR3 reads TGTGCCAGCAGTTCAACCGGGATCCTTAATGAAAAACTGTTTTTT.

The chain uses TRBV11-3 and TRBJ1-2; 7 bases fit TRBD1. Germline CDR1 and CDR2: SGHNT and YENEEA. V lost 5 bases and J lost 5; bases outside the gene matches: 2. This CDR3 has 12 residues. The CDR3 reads CASSLQGYGYTF. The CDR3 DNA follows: TGTGCCAGCAGCCTACAGGGGTATGGCTACACCTTC.

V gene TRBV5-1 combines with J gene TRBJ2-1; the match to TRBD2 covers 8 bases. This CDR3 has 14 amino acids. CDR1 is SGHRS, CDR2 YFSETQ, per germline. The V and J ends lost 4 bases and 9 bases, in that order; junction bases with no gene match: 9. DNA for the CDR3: TGCGCCAGCAGCCACGGGGGGGCGGACATTGAGCAGTTCTTC. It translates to CASSHGGADIEQFF. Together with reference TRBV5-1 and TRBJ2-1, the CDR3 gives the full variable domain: KAGVTQTPRYLIKTRGQQVTLSCSPISGHRSVSWYQQTPGQGLQFLFEYFSETQRNKGNFPGRFSGRQFSNSRSEMNVSTLELGDSALYLCASSHGGADIEQFFGPGTRLTVL.

The CDR3, as DNA: TGTGCCAGCAGCCAACGGACTGTCGAGCAGTACTTC. Amino acids: CASSQRTVEQYF. This chain uses TRBV3-1 (or the pseudogene TRBV3-2) with TRBJ2-7; perhaps TRBD2 as D (5 bases). Looked up from germline, CDR1 is LGHDT and CDR2 is YNNKEL (reference sequence). This CDR3 is 12 amino acids long. V lost 2 bases, J lost 6 bases, and 8 bases lay in between.

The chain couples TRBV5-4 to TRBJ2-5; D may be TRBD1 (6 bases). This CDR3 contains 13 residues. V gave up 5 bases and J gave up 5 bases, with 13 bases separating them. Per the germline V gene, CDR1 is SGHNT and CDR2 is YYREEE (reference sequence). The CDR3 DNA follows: TGTGCCAGCAGTCAGGACAGTAGGGAGACCCAGTACTTC. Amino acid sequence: CASSQDSRETQYF.

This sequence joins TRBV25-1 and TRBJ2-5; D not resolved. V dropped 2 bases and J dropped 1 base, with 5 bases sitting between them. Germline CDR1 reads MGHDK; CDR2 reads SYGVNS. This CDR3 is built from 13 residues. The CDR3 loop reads CASSEGGQETQYF. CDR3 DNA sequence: TGTGCCAGCAGTGAAGGCGGCCAAGAGACCCAGTACTTC.

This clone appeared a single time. The chain's CDR3 is CASSLGRGGSTDTQYF. CDR3 bases: TGTGCCAGCAGCTTAGGTCGCGGGGGTAGCACAGATACGCAGTATTTT. V and J are TRBV11-2 and TRBJ2-3; TRBD2 matches 7 bases. V was clipped by 1 base and J by 0 bases; unmatched bases: 4. CDR1 and CDR2 from the germline V gene are SGHAT and FQNNGV. The length of the CDR3 is 16 residues.

CDR3 DNA: TGTGCCAGCAGCTTAGACAGGGCCCAGCCCCAGCATTTT. Translation: CASSLDRAQPQHF. V is TRBV5-5 and J is TRBJ1-5; 7 bases line up with TRBD1. The ends lost 2 bases at V and 7 bases at J; junction bases unmatched: 3. The CDR3 sequence is 13 residues long. CDR1 and CDR2 from the germline V gene are SGHKS and YYEKEE (reference sequence).

CDR3 in amino acids: CAWTSGGPYQETQYF. The CDR3 DNA follows: TGTGCCTGGACTAGCGGGGGGCCCTACCAAGAGACCCAGTACTTC. The rearrangement links TRBV30 to TRBJ2-5, with 11 bases lining up with TRBD2. The ends lost 4 bases at V and 0 bases at J; junction bases unmatched: 4. CDR1 is GTSNPN, CDR2 SVGIG, per germline (reference sequence). CDR3 length equals 15 residues.

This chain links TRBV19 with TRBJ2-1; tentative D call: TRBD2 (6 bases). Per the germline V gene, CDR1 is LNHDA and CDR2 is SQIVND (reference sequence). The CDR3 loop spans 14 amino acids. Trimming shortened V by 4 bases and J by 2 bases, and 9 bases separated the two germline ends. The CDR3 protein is CASSTAGTYNEQFF. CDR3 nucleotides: TGTGCCAGTAGTACGGCGGGGACCTACAATGAGCAGTTCTTC.

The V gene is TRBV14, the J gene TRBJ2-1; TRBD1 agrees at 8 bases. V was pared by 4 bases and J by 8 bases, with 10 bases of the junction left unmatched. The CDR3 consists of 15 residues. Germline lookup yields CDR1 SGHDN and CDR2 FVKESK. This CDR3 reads CASSLRLRGRDEQFF. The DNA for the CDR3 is TGTGCCAGCAGCCTCAGGCTCAGGGGGCGGGATGAGCAGTTCTTC.